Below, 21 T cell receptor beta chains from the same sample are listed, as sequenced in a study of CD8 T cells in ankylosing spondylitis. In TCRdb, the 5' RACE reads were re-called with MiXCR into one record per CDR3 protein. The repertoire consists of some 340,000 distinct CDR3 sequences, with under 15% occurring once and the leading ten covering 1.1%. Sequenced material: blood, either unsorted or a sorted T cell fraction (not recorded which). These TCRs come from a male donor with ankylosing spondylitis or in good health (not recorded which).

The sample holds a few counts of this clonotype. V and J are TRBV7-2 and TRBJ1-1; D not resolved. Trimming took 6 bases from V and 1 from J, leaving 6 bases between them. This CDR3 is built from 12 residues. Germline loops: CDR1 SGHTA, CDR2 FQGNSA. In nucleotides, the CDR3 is TGTGCCAGCAGTAGAAAGAACACTGAAGCTTTCTTT. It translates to CASSRKNTEAFF.

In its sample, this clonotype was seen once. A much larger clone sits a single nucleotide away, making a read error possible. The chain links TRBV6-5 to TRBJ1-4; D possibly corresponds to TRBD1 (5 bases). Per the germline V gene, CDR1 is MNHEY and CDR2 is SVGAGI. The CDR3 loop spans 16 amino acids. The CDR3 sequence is CARSSNPRGANEKLFF. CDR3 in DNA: TGTGCCAGAAGTTCCAACCCTCGGGGCGCTAATGAAAAACTGTTTTTT.

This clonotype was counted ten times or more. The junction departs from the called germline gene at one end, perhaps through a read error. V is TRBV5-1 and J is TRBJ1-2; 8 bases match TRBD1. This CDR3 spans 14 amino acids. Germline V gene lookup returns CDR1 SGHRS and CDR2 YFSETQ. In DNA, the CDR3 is TGTGCCAGCAGCTTAGACAGGGGAGACTATGGCTACACCTTC. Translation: CASSLDRGDYGYTF. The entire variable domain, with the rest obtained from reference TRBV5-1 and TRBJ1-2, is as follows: KAGVTQTPRYLIKTRGQQVTLSCSPISGHRSVSWYQQTPGQGLQFLFEYFSETQRNKGNFPGRFSGRQFSNSRSEMNVSTLELGDSALYLCASSLDRGDYGYTFGSGTRLTVV.

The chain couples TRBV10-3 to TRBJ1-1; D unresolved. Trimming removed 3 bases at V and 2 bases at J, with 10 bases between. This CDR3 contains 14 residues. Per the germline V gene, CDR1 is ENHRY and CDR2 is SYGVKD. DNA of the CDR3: TGTGCCATCAGTGAAGGCACATATAACACTGAAGCTTTCTTT. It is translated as CAISEGTYNTEAFF.

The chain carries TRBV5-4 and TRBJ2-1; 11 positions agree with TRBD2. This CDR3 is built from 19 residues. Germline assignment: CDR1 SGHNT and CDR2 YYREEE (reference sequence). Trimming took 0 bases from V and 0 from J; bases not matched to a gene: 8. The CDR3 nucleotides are TGTGCCAGCAGCTTGGCCGGGACTAGCGGACAGAGCTCCTACAATGAGCAGTTCTTC. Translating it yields CASSLAGTSGQSSYNEQFF.

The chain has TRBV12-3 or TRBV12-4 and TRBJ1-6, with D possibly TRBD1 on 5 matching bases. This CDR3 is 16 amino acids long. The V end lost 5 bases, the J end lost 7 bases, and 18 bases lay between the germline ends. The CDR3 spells CASSPKATAMNSPLHF. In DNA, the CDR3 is TGTGCCAGCAGTCCCAAGGCGACAGCCATGAATTCACCCCTCCACTTT.

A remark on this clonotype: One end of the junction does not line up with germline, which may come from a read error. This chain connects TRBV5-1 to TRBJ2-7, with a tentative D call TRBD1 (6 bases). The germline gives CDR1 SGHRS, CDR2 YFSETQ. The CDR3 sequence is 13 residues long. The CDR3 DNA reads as TGCGCCAGCAAGACAGGTAGCTCCTGCGAGCAGTACTTC. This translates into CASKTGSSCEQYF. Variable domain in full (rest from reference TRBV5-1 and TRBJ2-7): KAGVTQTPRYLIKTRGQQVTLSCSPISGHRSVSWYQQTPGQGLQFLFEYFSETQRNKGNFPGRFSGRQFSNSRSEMNVSTLELGDSALYLCASKTGSSCEQYFGPGTRLTVT.

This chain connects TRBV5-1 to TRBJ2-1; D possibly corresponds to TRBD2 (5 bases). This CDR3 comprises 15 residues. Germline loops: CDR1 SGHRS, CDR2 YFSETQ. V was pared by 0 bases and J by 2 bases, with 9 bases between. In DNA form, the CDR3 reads TGCGCCAGCAGCTTGGACAGCGGAACCTACAATGAGCAGTTCTTC. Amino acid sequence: CASSLDSGTYNEQFF.

CDR3 DNA sequence: TGCAGTGCTTTTGGCCACTTCTCCTACAATGAGCAGTTCTTC. Translating gives CSAFGHFSYNEQFF. V and J are TRBV20-1 and TRBJ2-1; D is uncertain. Germline values: CDR1 DFQATT, CDR2 SNEGSKA (reference sequence). The CDR3 consists of 14 residues. Trimming cost V 5 bases and J 0 bases, with 11 bases left between them.

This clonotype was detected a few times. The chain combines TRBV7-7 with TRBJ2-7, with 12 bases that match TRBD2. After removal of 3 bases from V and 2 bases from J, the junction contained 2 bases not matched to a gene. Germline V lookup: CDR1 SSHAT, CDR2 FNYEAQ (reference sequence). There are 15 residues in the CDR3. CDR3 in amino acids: CASSFASGGAYEQYF. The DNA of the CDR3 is TGTGCCAGCAGCTTTGCTAGCGGGGGGGCCTACGAGCAGTACTTC. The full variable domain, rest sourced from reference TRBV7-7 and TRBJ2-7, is GAGVSQSPRYKVTKRGQDVTLRCDPISSHATLYWYQQALGQGPEFLTYFNYEAQPDKSGLPSDRFSAERPEGSISTLTIQRTEQRDSAMYRCASSFASGGAYEQYFGPGTRLTVT.

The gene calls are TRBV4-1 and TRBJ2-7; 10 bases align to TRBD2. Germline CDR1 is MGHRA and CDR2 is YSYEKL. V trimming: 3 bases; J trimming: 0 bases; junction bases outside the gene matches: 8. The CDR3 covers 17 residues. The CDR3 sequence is CASSQGLAGVGSYEQYF. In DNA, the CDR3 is TGCGCCAGCAGCCAGGGGCTAGCGGGAGTGGGCTCCTACGAGCAGTACTTC.

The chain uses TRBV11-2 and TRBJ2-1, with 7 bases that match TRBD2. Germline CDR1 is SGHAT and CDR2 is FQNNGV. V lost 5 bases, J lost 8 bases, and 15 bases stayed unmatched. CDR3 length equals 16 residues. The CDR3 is CASSPRREVFIDEQFF. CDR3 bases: TGTGCCAGCAGCCCCCGTCGGGAGGTTTTCATCGATGAGCAGTTCTTC.

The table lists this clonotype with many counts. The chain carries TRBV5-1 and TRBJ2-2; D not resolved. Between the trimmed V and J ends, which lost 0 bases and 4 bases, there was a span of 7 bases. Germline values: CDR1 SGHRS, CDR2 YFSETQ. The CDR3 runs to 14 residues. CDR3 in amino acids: CASSLDSGTGELFF. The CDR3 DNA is TGCGCCAGCAGCTTGGATTCGGGCACCGGGGAGCTGTTTTTT.

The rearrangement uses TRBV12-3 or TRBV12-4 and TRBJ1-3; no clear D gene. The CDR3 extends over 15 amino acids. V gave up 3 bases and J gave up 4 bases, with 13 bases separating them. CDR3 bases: TGTGCCAGCAGTTTTTCGGCAGAGTCCGGAAACACCATATATTTT. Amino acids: CASSFSAESGNTIYF.

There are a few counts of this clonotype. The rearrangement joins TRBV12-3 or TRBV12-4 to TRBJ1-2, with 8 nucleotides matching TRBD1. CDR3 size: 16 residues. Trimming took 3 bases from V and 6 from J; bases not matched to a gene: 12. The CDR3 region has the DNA TGTGCCAGCAGTTTCCCAGGACAGGGCGGATTCCATGGCTACACCTTC. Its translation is CASSFPGQGGFHGYTF.

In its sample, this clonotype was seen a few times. This CDR3 reads CASSLWQTYGYTF. The CDR3 DNA follows: TGTGCCAGCAGTTTATGGCAGACCTATGGCTACACCTTC. The J gene is TRBJ1-2, the V gene TRBV12-3 or TRBV12-4; D call uncertain. The V and J ends lost 2 bases and 4 bases respectively, with 8 bases between them. This CDR3 is 13 amino acids long.

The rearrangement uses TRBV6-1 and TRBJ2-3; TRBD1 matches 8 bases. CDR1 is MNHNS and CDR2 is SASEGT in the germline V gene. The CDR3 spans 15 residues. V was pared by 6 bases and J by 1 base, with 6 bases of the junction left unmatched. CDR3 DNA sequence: TGTGCCAGCAGGGCAGGGGGCTTGGGCACAGATACGCAGTATTTT. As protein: CASRAGGLGTDTQYF.

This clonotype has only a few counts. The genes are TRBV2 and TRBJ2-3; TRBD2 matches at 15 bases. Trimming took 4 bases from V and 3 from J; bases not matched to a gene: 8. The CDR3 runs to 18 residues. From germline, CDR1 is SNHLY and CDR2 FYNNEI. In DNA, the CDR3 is TGTGCCAGCAGTGCGCTGGGACTAGCGGGGGGCGGAACAGATACGCAGTATTTT. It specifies CASSALGLAGGGTDTQYF.

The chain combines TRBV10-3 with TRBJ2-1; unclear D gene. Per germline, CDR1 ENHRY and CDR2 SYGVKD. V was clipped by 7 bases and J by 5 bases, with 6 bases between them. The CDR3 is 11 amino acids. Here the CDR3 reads CAITKDNEQFF. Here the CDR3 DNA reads TGTGCCATCACGAAGGACAATGAGCAGTTCTTC.

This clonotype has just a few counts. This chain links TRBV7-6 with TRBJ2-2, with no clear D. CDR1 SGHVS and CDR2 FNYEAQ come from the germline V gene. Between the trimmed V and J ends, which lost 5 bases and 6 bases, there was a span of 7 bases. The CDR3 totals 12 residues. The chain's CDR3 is CASSLPSGELFF. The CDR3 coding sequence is TGTGCCAGCAGCCTGCCATCCGGGGAGCTGTTTTTT. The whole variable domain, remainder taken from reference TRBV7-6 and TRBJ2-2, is GAGVSQSPRYKVTKRGQDVALRCDPISGHVSLYWYRQALGQGPEFLTYFNYEAQQDKSGLPNDRFSAERPEGSISTLTIQRTEQRDSAMYRCASSLPSGELFFGEGSRLTVL.

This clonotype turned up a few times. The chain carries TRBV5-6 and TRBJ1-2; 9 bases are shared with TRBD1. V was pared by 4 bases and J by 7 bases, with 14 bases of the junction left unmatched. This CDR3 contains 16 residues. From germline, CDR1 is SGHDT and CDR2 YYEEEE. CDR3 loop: CASSPTYRDRERGYTF. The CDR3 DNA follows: TGTGCCAGCAGCCCGACGTACCGGGACAGGGAACGTGGCTACACCTTC.